The 22 T cell receptor beta chains reported below all come from one sample, sequenced in a study of glioma-infiltrating T cells after dendritic cell vaccination. The protocol was immunoSEQ multiplex PCR, while the TCRdb copy is restricted to in-frame clones and leaves out a portion. Of around 100,000 clones listed, roughly 81% were seen once; the top ten hold roughly 12%. The sample in question was blood, obtained before dendritic cell vaccination. These TCRs come from a human donor with glioblastoma.

The genes are TRBV6-1 and TRBJ2-7; D is undetermined. CDR1 is MNHNS, CDR2 SASEGT, per germline. The CDR3 spans 14 residues. V shed 4 bases and J shed 6 bases, with 16 bases lying between them. This chain's CDR3 is CASSGRRGSGEQYF. The CDR3 DNA sequence: TGTGCCAGCAGTGGTCGACGCGGCTCGGGCGAGCAGTACTTC.

The gene calls are TRBV7-8 and TRBJ1-5; D remains unclear. From germline, CDR1 is SGHVS and CDR2 FQNEAQ. The CDR3 covers 16 residues. V gave up 3 bases and J gave up 3 bases, with 15 bases separating them. The CDR3 region has the DNA TGTGCCAGCAGCTTCAACCTGGTACAAGACAATCAGCCCCAGCATTTT. It is translated as CASSFNLVQDNQPQHF. Combining the CDR3 with reference TRBV7-8 and TRBJ1-5 gives the whole variable domain GAGVSQSPRYKVAKRGQDVALRCDPISGHVSLFWYQQALGQGPEFLTYFQNEAQLDKSGLPSDRFFAERPEGSVSTLKIQRTQQEDSAVYLCASSFNLVQDNQPQHFGDGTRLSIL.

The rearrangement links TRBV5-4 to TRBJ1-2; 8 nucleotides agree with TRBD1. Germline-derived CDR1 and CDR2 are SGHNT and YYREEE (reference sequence). The V segment lost 5 bases and the J segment 5 bases; nucleotides outside the gene matches: 5. This CDR3 is built from 13 residues. The CDR3 DNA reads TGTGCCAGCAGTAGACAGGGGTGGTATGGCTACACCTTC. This sequence encodes CASSRQGWYGYTF.

The V gene is TRBV15, the J gene TRBJ2-7, with a possible D match to TRBD1 (6 bases). The CDR3 sequence is 14 residues long. From germline, CDR1 is LNHNV and CDR2 YYDKDF (reference sequence). V was pared by 0 bases and J by 1 base, with 7 bases between. CDR3 nucleotide sequence: TGTGCCACCAGCAGAGAGGGACAATCCTACGAGCAGTACTTC. It codes for CATSREGQSYEQYF.

This CDR3 is CASSTRDRGNYEQYF. Here the CDR3 DNA reads TGTGCCAGCAGTACACGGGACAGGGGTAACTACGAGCAGTACTTC. V and J are TRBV6-5 and TRBJ2-7; 10 nucleotides match TRBD1. Germline-derived CDR1 and CDR2 are MNHEY and SVGAGI. The junction had 7 bases not matched to a gene; V was cut back by 5 bases and J by 3 bases. The CDR3 spans 15 residues.

The table lists this clone with a count of one. The rearrangement uses TRBV11-2 and TRBJ2-7; 8 positions agree with TRBD2. Trimming at V came to 3 bases and at J to 2 bases, leaving 12 bases not matched to a gene. This CDR3 contains 17 residues. Germline-derived CDR1 and CDR2 are SGHAT and FQNNGV. DNA of the CDR3: TGTGCCAGCAGCTTGGACCTCGGGGGGGCTTCCACCTACGAGCAGTACTTC. This sequence encodes CASSLDLGGASTYEQYF. Looking up the rest from reference TRBV11-2 and TRBJ2-7 gives the full variable domain: EAGVAQSPRYKIIEKRQSVAFWCNPISGHATLYWYQQILGQGPKLLIQFQNNGVVDDSQLPKDRFSAERLKGVDSTLKIQPAKLEDSAVYLCASSLDLGGASTYEQYFGPGTRLTVT.

Written as DNA, the CDR3 is TGTGCCAGCAGCTCAGGGGTTGGGGGAACCTACGAGCAGTACTTC. The encoded protein is CASSSGVGGTYEQYF. This rearrangement joins TRBV5-4 to TRBJ2-7; tentatively, D is TRBD1 (6 bases). The germline V gene encodes CDR1 SGHNT and CDR2 YYREEE (reference sequence). V was cut by 3 bases and J by 2 bases, with 15 bases left in between. The CDR3 has 15 amino acids. Full variable domain (remainder filled in from reference TRBV5-4 and TRBJ2-7): ETGVTQSPTHLIKTRGQQVTLRCSSQSGHNTVSWYQQALGQGPQFIFQYYREEENGRGNFPPRFSGLQFPNYSSELNVNALELDDSALYLCASSSGVGGTYEQYFGPGTRLTVT.

This clone was counted ten times or more. The chain combines TRBV27 with TRBJ2-1; perhaps TRBD1 as D (6 bases). Trimming pared 5 bases from V and 5 bases from J, leaving 13 bases between. This CDR3 contains 14 residues. Germline V lookup: CDR1 MNHEY, CDR2 SMNVEV (reference sequence). The CDR3 DNA reads TGTGCCAGCAGTCGCCGGGACACCAACAATGAGCAGTTCTTC. Translation gives CASSRRDTNNEQFF.

The chain joins TRBV4-2 to TRBJ2-2; 7 positions agree with TRBD2. Germline V gives CDR1 LGHNA, CDR2 YNFKEQ. There are 15 residues in the CDR3. The V segment lost 6 bases and the J segment 6 bases; nucleotides outside the gene matches: 10. This CDR3 reads CASSRTRGSAGELFF. As DNA, the CDR3 is TGTGCCAGCAGTCGGACTAGGGGTAGTGCCGGGGAGCTGTTTTTT.

Notes on this clone: One junction end does not reproduce the germline sequence, and a read error may be involved. The sample contains more than one DNA sequence encoding this CDR3. The chain recombines TRBV18 with TRBJ2-2; D uncertain. The CDR3 length is 15 residues. The V gene's germline CDR1 is KGHSH and CDR2 LQKENI. This chain's CDR3 is CASSPPSRLSGELFF. The CDR3 DNA reads TGTGCCAGCTCGCCACCGTCCAGGTTGTCCGGGGAGCTGTTTTTT.

The gene calls are TRBV25-1 and TRBJ2-2; D gene ambiguous. CDR3 length equals 14 residues. The germline V and J ends were trimmed by 6 bases and 1 base, with 9 bases remaining between them. Germline lookup yields CDR1 MGHDK and CDR2 SYGVNS. CDR3 residues: CASSDTENTGELFF. The CDR3 nucleotides are TGTGCCAGCAGCGATACAGAGAACACCGGGGAGCTGTTTTTT.

The chain combines TRBV2 with TRBJ2-1; D is possibly TRBD1 (5 bases). CDR3 length equals 15 residues. Germline CDR1 is SNHLY and CDR2 is FYNNEI. The V and J ends lost 7 bases and 0 bases respectively, with 13 bases between them. The CDR3 DNA reads as TGTGCCAGCAACTTGGACACATTCTCCTACAATGAGCAGTTCTTC. It codes for CASNLDTFSYNEQFF. Combining the CDR3 with reference TRBV2 and TRBJ2-1 gives the whole variable domain EPEVTQTPSHQVTQMGQEVILRCVPISNHLYFYWYRQILGQKVEFLVSFYNNEISEKSEIFDDQFSVERPDGSNFTLKIRSTKLEDSAMYFCASNLDTFSYNEQFFGPGTRLTVL.

The CDR3 region is CASSFSFSYNEQFF. Written as DNA, the CDR3 is TGCGCCAGCAGCTTTTCCTTTTCCTACAATGAGCAGTTCTTC. This chain joins TRBV5-1 and TRBJ2-1; D gene uncertain. This CDR3 comprises 14 residues. V was shortened by 2 bases and J by 1 base, with 7 bases between the two germline ends. Germline-derived CDR1 and CDR2 are SGHRS and YFSETQ.

The gene calls are TRBV6-5 and TRBJ2-5, with TRBD1 matching 8 bases. The closer fit of TRBJ2-7 to the DNA end suggests the J call may be wrong. The CDR3 runs 14 residues. CDR1 and CDR2 (germline): MNHEY, SVGAGI. Here the CDR3 reads CASSQGALSYEQYF. The CDR3 region has the DNA TGTGCCAGCAGCCAGGGGGCTCTATCCTACGAGCAGTACTTC.

This chain connects TRBV4-1 to TRBJ2-5; TRBD2 aligns across 13 bases. The CDR3 runs to 17 residues. The V gene end was trimmed by 4 bases and the J gene end by 5 bases; junction bases not matched to a gene: 10. CDR1 is MGHRA and CDR2 is YSYEKL in the germline V gene. CDR3 nucleotides: TGCGCCAGCAGCCCTACCCTACTAGCGGGGGGGCGGGAGACCCAGTACTTC. Amino acid sequence: CASSPTLLAGGRETQYF.

This chain joins TRBV18 and TRBJ1-1; no definite D call. The CDR3 is made up of 15 amino acids. Germline V gene data show CDR1 as KGHSH and CDR2 as LQKENI. The V end was cut by 3 bases, the J end by 3 bases, with 14 bases between. CDR3 bases: TGTGCCAGCTCACCCCGAGGAGGTCTGGACACTGAAGCTTTCTTT. The encoded protein is CASSPRGGLDTEAFF.

The rearrangement links TRBV27 to TRBJ2-3; possible D gene TRBD2, 6 bases. This CDR3 has 15 amino acids. Germline CDR1 and CDR2: MNHEY and SMNVEV (reference sequence). Trimming took off 5 bases at V and 2 bases at J, with 14 bases between the two ends. The DNA for the CDR3 is TGTGCCAGCAGTCGGGCGGGGCGAGACACAGATACGCAGTATTTT. This sequence encodes CASSRAGRDTDTQYF.

A word on this clone: Other DNA sequences in the sample encode the same CDR3. The chain joins TRBV7-2 to TRBJ2-3; TRBD2 agrees at 10 bases. Germline V lookup: CDR1 SGHTA, CDR2 FQGNSA. Trimming removed 5 bases from V and 2 bases from J; junction bases left unmatched: 4. This CDR3 spans 15 amino acids. The CDR3 spells CASSRLAGDTDTQYF. Written as DNA, the CDR3 is TGTGCCAGCAGCCGGCTAGCGGGGGACACAGATACGCAGTATTTT.

This clone came up once. V gene TRBV7-2 combines with J gene TRBJ2-3, with D perhaps TRBD2 (5 bases). CDR3 length: 14 amino acids. The germline gives CDR1 SGHTA, CDR2 FQGNSA. V lost 3 bases and J lost 2, with 9 bases in between. CDR3 protein: CASSFGLITDTQYF. In DNA, the CDR3 is TGTGCCAGCAGCTTTGGACTGATCACAGATACGCAGTATTTT.

This clone was observed a handful of times. The chain links TRBV7-9 to TRBJ1-4; perhaps TRBD1 as D (5 bases). The CDR3 is 12 residues long. V lost 7 bases and J 8 bases, leaving 11 bases between the germline ends. Germline CDR1 SEHNR, CDR2 FQNEAQ (reference sequence). CDR3 in amino acids: CASTPGGEKLFF. The CDR3 DNA sequence: TGTGCCAGCACCCCGGGGGGAGAAAAACTGTTTTTT.

The DNA for the CDR3 is TGTGCCAGCAGTGGGGAGGCGACACCCCTCCACTTT. Residues: CASSGEATPLHF. The chain is built from TRBV2 and TRBJ1-6; D gene uncertain. Trimming cost V 4 bases and J 11 bases, with 9 bases left between them. This CDR3 contains 12 residues. The V gene's germline CDR1 is SNHLY and CDR2 FYNNEI.

The V and J genes are TRBV7-8 and TRBJ1-4; 8 nucleotides align to TRBD1. Trimming at V came to 2 bases and at J to 5 bases, leaving 1 base not matched to a gene. The CDR3 extends over 14 amino acids. Per germline, CDR1 SGHVS and CDR2 FQNEAQ. CDR3 DNA sequence: TGTGCCAGCAGCTTAAGGACAGGGAATGAAAAACTGTTTTTT. It codes for CASSLRTGNEKLFF.